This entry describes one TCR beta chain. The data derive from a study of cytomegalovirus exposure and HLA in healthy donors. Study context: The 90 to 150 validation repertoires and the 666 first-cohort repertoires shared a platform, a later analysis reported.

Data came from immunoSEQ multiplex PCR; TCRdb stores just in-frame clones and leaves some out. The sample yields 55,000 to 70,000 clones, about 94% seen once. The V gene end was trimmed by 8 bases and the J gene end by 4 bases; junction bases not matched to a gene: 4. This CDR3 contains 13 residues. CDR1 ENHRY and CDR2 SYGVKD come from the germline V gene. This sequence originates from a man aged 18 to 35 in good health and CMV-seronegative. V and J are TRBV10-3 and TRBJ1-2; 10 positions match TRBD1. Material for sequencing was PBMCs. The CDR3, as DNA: TGTGCCATCGTAAGGGACAGGGGCTATGGCTACACCTTC. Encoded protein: CAIVRDRGYGYTF.